The rows below give T cell receptor beta chains drawn from one sample of a study of shared clonotypes between healthy human individuals. The data were produced by immunoSEQ multiplex PCR, yet TCRdb's version contains in-frame clones alone and is incomplete. This sample yields roughly 2 million clones, of which under 97% are seen a single time; 0.13% belongs to the top ten. Specimen: naive CD4+ T cells sorted from blood. Receptors originate from a man between 18 and 35 years old in good health. The CDR3 runs from the conserved cysteine through the conserved F or W. A D gene is named only where the DNA matches it firmly. Rows give clone size only sometimes, using once, few, many, or a class for an expanded clone.

v_gene: TRBV18
j_gene: TRBJ1-4
d_gene: -
abundance: -
CDR3nt: TGTGCCAGCTCACCGGGCTCAACGGGGAAACTCTTCGAAAAACTGTTTTTT
CDR3aa: CASSPGSTGKLFEKLFF

v_gene: TRBV5-1
j_gene: TRBJ2-1
d_gene: TRBD1
abundance: -
CDR3nt: TGCGCCAGCAGCTTGAGGAGACAGGGGGCGAATGAGCAGTTCTTC
CDR3aa: CASSLRRQGANEQFF

v_gene: TRBV5-1
j_gene: TRBJ2-1
d_gene: -
abundance: -
CDR3nt: TGCGCCAGCAGCCCCCGGGGGGCCGAGCTCAATGAGCAGTTCTTC
CDR3aa: CASSPRGAELNEQFF

v_gene: TRBV10-3
j_gene: TRBJ2-7
d_gene: TRBD2
abundance: once
CDR3nt: TGTGCCATCAGTGGACTAGCGGGTAGCTCCTACGAGCAGTACTTC
CDR3aa: CAISGLAGSSYEQYF

v_gene: TRBV29-1
j_gene: TRBJ1-2
d_gene: -
abundance: -
CDR3nt: TGCAGCGTTCAACTAGACCCCCCGACAGTAAGGGATGGCTACACCTTC
CDR3aa: CSVQLDPPTVRDGYTF

v_gene: TRBV7-2
j_gene: TRBJ2-2
d_gene: TRBD2
abundance: once
CDR3nt: TGTGCCAGCTCTACTAGCGGGGGGCCCCGATTTGGCACCGGGGAGCTGTTTTTT
CDR3aa: CASSTSGGPRFGTGELFF

v_gene: TRBV6-5
j_gene: TRBJ1-1
d_gene: -
abundance: -
CDR3nt: TGTGCCTCACACCCACGGTTGGGGGTTAACACTGAAGCTTTCTTT
CDR3aa: CASHPRLGVNTEAFF

v_gene: TRBV11-3
j_gene: TRBJ2-5
d_gene: -
abundance: -
CDR3nt: TGTGCCAGCAGCTTAGAGGAACAAGAGACCCAGTACTTC
CDR3aa: CASSLEEQETQYF

v_gene: TRBV7-2
j_gene: TRBJ2-1
d_gene: -
abundance: once
CDR3nt: TGTGCCAGCAGCTTCGGGGTCTCGAGGGAGCAGTTCTTC
CDR3aa: CASSFGVSREQFF

v_gene: TRBV28
j_gene: TRBJ2-7
d_gene: -
abundance: -
CDR3nt: TGTGCCAGTCGATTGGGTATAGCCTACGAGCAGTACTTC
CDR3aa: CASRLGIAYEQYF

v_gene: TRBV7-3
j_gene: TRBJ2-2
d_gene: -
abundance: -
CDR3nt: TGTGCCAGCAGCCCAAGTCAAAGTGTCGGGGAGCTGTTTTTT
CDR3aa: CASSPSQSVGELFF

v_gene: TRBV6-1
j_gene: TRBJ1-4
d_gene: TRBD1
abundance: -
CDR3nt: TGTGCCAGCAGTGAAGGTGCGGCAGGGGGTGAAAAACTGTTTTTT
CDR3aa: CASSEGAAGGEKLFF

v_gene: TRBV18
j_gene: TRBJ2-1
d_gene: -
abundance: -
CDR3nt: TGTGCCAGCTCACCCGCTAGCAGCAGCTCCTACAATGAGCAGTTCTTC
CDR3aa: CASSPASSSSYNEQFF

v_gene: TRBV2
j_gene: TRBJ2-4
d_gene: -
abundance: -
CDR3nt: TGTGCCAGCAGTGCGGGGCAAGTGGGGGGAAACATTCAGTACTTC
CDR3aa: CASSAGQVGGNIQYF

v_gene: TRBV6-5
j_gene: TRBJ1-5
d_gene: -
abundance: -
CDR3nt: TGTGCCAGCAGCCAAGGGGGGCGGCAGCCCCAGCATTTT
CDR3aa: CASSQGGRQPQHF

v_gene: TRBV19
j_gene: TRBJ2-1
d_gene: -
abundance: once
CDR3nt: TGTGCCAGTAGTATAGAGTTTGAGGGGGTGTCCTACAATGAGCAGTTCTTC
CDR3aa: CASSIEFEGVSYNEQFF

v_gene: TRBV5-1
j_gene: TRBJ2-3
d_gene: TRBD2
abundance: -
CDR3nt: TGCGCCAGCAGCTTAGCGGGGACGAGTTCCACCTACACAGATACGCAGTATTTT
CDR3aa: CASSLAGTSSTYTDTQYF

v_gene: TRBV6-1
j_gene: TRBJ1-6
d_gene: -
abundance: -
CDR3nt: TGTGCCAGCAGTGAGTGGGGCTCAAATTCACCCCTCCACTTT
CDR3aa: CASSEWGSNSPLHF

v_gene: TRBV7-8
j_gene: TRBJ2-6
d_gene: -
abundance: -
CDR3nt: TGTGCCAGCAGCTTAGCATATGGGGCCAACGTCCTGACTTTC
CDR3aa: CASSLAYGANVLTF

v_gene: TRBV27
j_gene: TRBJ2-7
d_gene: -
abundance: -
CDR3nt: TGTGCCAGCAGTTCAGGACAGAATCAGTACTTC
CDR3aa: CASSSGQNQYF

v_gene: TRBV6-5
j_gene: TRBJ2-3
d_gene: -
abundance: -
CDR3nt: TGTGCCAGCAGTAGGATTCGTGGGGACACAGATACGCAGTATTTT
CDR3aa: CASSRIRGDTDTQYF

v_gene: TRBV7-3
j_gene: TRBJ2-5
d_gene: TRBD1
abundance: -
CDR3nt: TGTGCCAGCAGCTTCCAGGACAGGCTACAAGAGACCCAGTACTTC
CDR3aa: CASSFQDRLQETQYF

v_gene: TRBV15
j_gene: TRBJ1-1
d_gene: -
abundance: once
CDR3nt: TGTGCCACCAGCAGAGGGCCCGAGAACACTGAAGCTTTCTTT
CDR3aa: CATSRGPENTEAFF

v_gene: TRBV28
j_gene: TRBJ1-2
d_gene: TRBD1
abundance: -
CDR3nt: TGTGCCAGCAGTTTATTGGGACAGGAGGGCCGCTTC
CDR3aa: CASSLLGQEGRF

v_gene: TRBV11-2
j_gene: TRBJ1-4
d_gene: TRBD1
abundance: once
CDR3nt: TGTGCCAGCAGCCGACAGGGGGCGGGAATTCGTGAAAAACTGTTTTTT
CDR3aa: CASSRQGAGIREKLFF